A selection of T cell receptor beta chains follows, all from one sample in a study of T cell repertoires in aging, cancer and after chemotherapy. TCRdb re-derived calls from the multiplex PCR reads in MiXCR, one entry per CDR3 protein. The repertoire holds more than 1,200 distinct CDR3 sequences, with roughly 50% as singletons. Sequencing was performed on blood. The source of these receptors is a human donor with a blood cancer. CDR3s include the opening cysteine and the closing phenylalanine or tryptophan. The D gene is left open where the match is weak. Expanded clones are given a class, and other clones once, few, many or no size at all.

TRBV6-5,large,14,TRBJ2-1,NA,CASRRPSSYNEQFF,TGTGCCAGCCGCCGCCCCAGCTCCTACAATGAGCAGTTCTTC
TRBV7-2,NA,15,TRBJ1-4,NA,CASSLDRSTNEKLFF,TGTGCCAGCAGCTTAGACCGCTCAACTAATGAAAAACTGTTTTTT
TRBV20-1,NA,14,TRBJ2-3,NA,CSASVFGGGDTQYF,TGCAGTGCTAGTGTGTTTGGTGGCGGAGATACGCAGTATTTT
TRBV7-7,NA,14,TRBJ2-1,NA,CASSLYGTSNEQFF,TGTGCTAGCAGCTTATACGGGACCTCCAATGAGCAGTTCTTC
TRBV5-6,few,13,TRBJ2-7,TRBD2,CASSLGGGREQYF,TGTGCCAGCAGCTTGGGAGGCGGGAGGGAGCAGTACTTC
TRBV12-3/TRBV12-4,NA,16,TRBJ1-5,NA,CASSQILGRVGGPQHF,TGTGCCAGCAGTCAAATCTTGGGACGGGTCGGAGGGCCCCAGCATTTT
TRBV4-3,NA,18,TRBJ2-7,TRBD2,CASSQDRGLGAGGYEQYF,TGCGCCAGCAGCCAAGATCGGGGGTTAGGAGCGGGGGGCTACGAGCAGTACTTC
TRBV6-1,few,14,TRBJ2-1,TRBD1,CASSATGPWNEQFF,TGTGCCAGCAGTGCGACAGGGCCCTGGAATGAGCAGTTCTTC
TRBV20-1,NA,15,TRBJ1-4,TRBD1,CSARPRDRGPEKLFF,TGCAGTGCTAGACCCCGGGACAGGGGTCCTGAAAAACTGTTTTTT
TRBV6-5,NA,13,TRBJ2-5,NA,CASTQAPGETQYF,TGTGCCAGCACGCAGGCGCCCGGCGAGACCCAGTACTTC
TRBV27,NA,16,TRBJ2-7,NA,CASRPVMGDREYEQYF,TGTGCCAGCAGGCCGGTGATGGGAGATAGAGAATACGAGCAGTACTTC
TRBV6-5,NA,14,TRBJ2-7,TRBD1,CASTGADRVGEQYF,TGTGCCAGCACCGGGGCTGACAGGGTAGGCGAGCAGTACTTC
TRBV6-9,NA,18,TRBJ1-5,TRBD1,CASSYPTGTGPRYQPQHF,TGTGCCAGCAGTTACCCCACCGGGACAGGTCCCCGCTATCAGCCCCAGCATTTT
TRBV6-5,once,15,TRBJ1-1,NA,CASSPQGIVVAEAFF,TGTGCCAGCAGTCCCCAGGGAATAGTGGTAGCTGAAGCTTTCTTT
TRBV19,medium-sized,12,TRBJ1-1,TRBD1,CATRTGVTRAFF,TGTGCCACCAGGACAGGGGTTACGAGGGCTTTCTTT
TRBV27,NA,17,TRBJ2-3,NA,CASNPAGRGISTDTQYF,TGTGCCAGCAACCCCGCGGGACGGGGGATAAGCACAGATACGCAGTATTTT
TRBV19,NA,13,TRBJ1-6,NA,CASNVEFNSPLHF,TGTGCCAGTAATGTGGAATTTAATTCACCCCTCCACTTT
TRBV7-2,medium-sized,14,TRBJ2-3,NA,CASSTQHNTDTQYF,TGTGCCAGCAGCACGCAACATAACACAGATACGCAGTATTTT
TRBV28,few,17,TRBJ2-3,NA,CASNPPSREDNTDTQYF,TGTGCCAGCAACCCCCCTTCGAGGGAGGACAACACAGATACGCAGTATTTT
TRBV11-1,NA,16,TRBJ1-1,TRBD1,CASSKGRGRVNTKAFF,TGTGCCAGCAGTAAAGGTAGGGGGCGAGTGAACACTAAAGCTTTCTTT
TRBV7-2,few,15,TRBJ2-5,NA,CASSPRRDLPKTQYF,TGTGCCAGCAGCCCTAGGCGGGACCTACCGAAGACCCAGTACTTC
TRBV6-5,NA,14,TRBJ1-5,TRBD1,CASSPTGGGQPQHF,TGTGCCAGCAGTCCGACAGGGGGGGGTCAGCCCCAGCATTTT
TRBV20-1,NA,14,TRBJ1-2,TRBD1,CSASQWAGGYGYTF,TGCAGTGCTAGCCAGTGGGCAGGGGGCTATGGCTACACCTTC
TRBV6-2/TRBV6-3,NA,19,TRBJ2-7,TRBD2,CASSYRGLAGDLYSYEQYF,TGTGCCAGCAGTTACCGCGGACTAGCGGGGGACCTATACTCCTACGAGCAGTACTTC
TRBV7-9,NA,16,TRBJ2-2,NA,CASSLTPVVNTGELFF,TGTGCCAGCAGCTTGACCCCTGTGGTCAACACCGGGGAGCTGTTTTTT
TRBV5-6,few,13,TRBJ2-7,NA,CASSLAGVYEQYF,TGTGCCAGCAGCTTGGCAGGGGTGTACGAGCAGTACTTC
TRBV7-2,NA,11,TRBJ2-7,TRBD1,CASRTGYEQYF,TGTGCCAGCCGGACAGGCTACGAGCAGTACTTC
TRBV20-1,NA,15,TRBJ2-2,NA,CSARPWQGGTGELFF,TGCAGTGCTAGGCCTTGGCAGGGTGGAACCGGGGAGCTGTTTTTT
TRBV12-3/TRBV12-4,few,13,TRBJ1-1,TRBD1,CASSSDRPTEAFF,TGTGCCAGCAGTTCGGACAGGCCCACTGAAGCTTTCTTT
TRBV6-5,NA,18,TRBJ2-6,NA,CASSLWGTDYSGANVLTF,TGTGCCAGCAGCTTATGGGGGACCGATTACTCTGGGGCCAACGTCCTGACTTTC
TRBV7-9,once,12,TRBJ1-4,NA,CASSDAREKLFF,TGTGCCAGCAGCGACGCACGAGAAAAACTGTTTTTT
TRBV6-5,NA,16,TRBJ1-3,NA,CASSYSQVGSGNTIYF,TGTGCCAGCAGTTACTCACAGGTCGGCTCTGGAAACACCATATATTTT
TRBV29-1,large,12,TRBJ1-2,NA,CSVTRGVHGYTF,TGCAGCGTTACTCGGGGGGTTCATGGCTACACCTTC
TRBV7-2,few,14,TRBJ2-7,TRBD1,CASSSGDRGYEQYF,TGTGCCAGCAGCAGCGGGGACAGGGGCTACGAGCAGTACTTC
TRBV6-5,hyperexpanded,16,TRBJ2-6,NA,CASSYGWGPGANVLTF,TGTGCCAGCAGTTACGGTTGGGGGCCTGGGGCCAACGTCCTGACTTTC
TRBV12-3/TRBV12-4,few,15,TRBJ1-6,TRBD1,CASSDDRAGNSPLHF,TGTGCCAGCAGTGACGACAGGGCCGGTAATTCACCCCTCCACTTT
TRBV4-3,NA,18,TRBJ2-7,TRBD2,CASSQDRGLGAGGYKQYF,TGCGCCAGCAGCCAAGATCGGGGGTTAGGAGCGGGGGGCTACAAGCAGTACTTC
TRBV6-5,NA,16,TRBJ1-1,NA,CASSTGTRERMAEAFF,TGTGCCAGCAGCACCGGGACCCGGGAGAGGATGGCTGAAGCTTTCTTT
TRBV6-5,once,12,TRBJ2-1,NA,CASSRSGAPQFF,TGTGCCAGCTCACGTTCGGGGGCCCCGCAGTTCTTC
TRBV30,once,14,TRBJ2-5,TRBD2,CASTLGRARETQYF,TGTGCCAGCACCCTGGGGAGGGCCAGAGAGACCCAGTACTTC
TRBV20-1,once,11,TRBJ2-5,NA,CSASKVETQYF,TGCAGTGCTAGTAAGGTAGAGACCCAGTACTTC
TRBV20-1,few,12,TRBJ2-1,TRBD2,CSASGRGNEQFF,TGCAGTGCTAGCGGGAGGGGCAATGAGCAGTTCTTC
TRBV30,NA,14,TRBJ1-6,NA,CAWSGRSYNSPLHF,TGTGCCTGGAGTGGCCGCTCCTATAATTCACCCCTCCACTTT
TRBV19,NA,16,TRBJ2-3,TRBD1,CASSVLQGQGADTQYF,TGTGCCAGTAGTGTTCTACAGGGGCAAGGGGCAGATACGCAGTATTTT
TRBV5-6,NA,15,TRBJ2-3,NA,CASSLAGSSTDTQCF,TGTGCCAGCAGCTTGGCGGGGTCTAGCACAGATACGCAGTGTTTT
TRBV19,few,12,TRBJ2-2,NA,CASERRAGELFF,TGTGCCAGCGAGAGACGGGCCGGGGAGCTGTTTTTT
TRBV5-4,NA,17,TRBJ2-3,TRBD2,CASSPRLAGVGTDTQYF,TGTGCCAGCAGCCCCAGACTAGCTGGGGTTGGCACAGATACGCAGTATTTT
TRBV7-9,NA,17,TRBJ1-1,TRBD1,CASSRQPGTGADVEAFF,TGTGCCAGCAGCCGTCAACCCGGGACAGGGGCCGACGTTGAAGCTTTCTTT
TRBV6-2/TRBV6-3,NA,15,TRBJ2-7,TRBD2,CASSTLAGGSYEQYF,TGTGCCAGCAGTACACTAGCGGGAGGCTCCTACGAGCAGTACTTC
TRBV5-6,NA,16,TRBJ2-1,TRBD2,CASSLSRSGRGNEQFF,TGTGCCAGCAGCCTTTCTAGGAGCGGGAGGGGGAATGAGCAGTTCTTC
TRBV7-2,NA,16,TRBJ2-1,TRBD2,CASSSLASGRKNEQFF,TGTGCCAGTTCCTCCCTGGCCAGCGGGAGGAAGAATGAGCAGTTCTTC
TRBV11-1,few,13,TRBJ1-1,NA,CASSLGENTEAFF,TGTGCCAGCAGCTTAGGAGAGAACACTGAAGCTTTCTTT
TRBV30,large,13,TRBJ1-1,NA,CAWSTERGQQAFF,TGTGCCTGGAGTACAGAACGCGGACAGCAAGCTTTCTTT
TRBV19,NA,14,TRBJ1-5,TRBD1,CASTGTGVNQPQHF,TGTGCCAGTACCGGGACAGGGGTAAATCAGCCCCAGCATTTT
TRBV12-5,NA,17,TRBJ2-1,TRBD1,CASGLVMVAGGGDEQFF,TGTGCTAGTGGTTTGGTAATGGTGGCAGGGGGCGGGGATGAGCAGTTCTTC
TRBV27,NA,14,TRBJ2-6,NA,CASLLYSGANVLTF,TGTGCCAGCTTACTATACTCTGGGGCCAACGTCCTGACTTTC
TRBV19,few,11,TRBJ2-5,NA,CASSIWETQYF,TGTGCCAGTAGTATATGGGAGACCCAGTACTTC
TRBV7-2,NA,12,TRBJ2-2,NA,CASSADGGELFF,TGTGCCAGCAGCGCCGACGGGGGGGAGCTGTTTTTT
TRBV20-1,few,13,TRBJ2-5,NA,CSAVGKERKTQYF,TGCAGTGCCGTAGGCAAGGAGAGGAAGACCCAGTACTTC